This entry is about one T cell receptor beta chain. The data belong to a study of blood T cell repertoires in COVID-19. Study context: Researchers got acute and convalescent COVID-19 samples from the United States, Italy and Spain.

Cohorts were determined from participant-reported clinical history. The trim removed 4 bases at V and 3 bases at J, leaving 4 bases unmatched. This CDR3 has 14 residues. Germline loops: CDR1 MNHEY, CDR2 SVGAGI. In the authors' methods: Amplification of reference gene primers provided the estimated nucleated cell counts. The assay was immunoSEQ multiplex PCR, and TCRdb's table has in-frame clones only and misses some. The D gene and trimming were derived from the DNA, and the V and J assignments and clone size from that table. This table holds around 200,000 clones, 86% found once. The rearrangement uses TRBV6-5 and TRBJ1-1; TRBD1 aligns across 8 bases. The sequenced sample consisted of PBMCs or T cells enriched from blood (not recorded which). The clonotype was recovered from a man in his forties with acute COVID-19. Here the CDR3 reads CASSFQGADTEAFF. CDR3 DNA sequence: TGTGCCAGCAGTTTCCAGGGGGCGGACACTGAAGCTTTCTTT.